Listed below are T cell receptor beta chains from one sample, sequenced in a study of shared clonotypes between healthy human individuals. Sequencing used immunoSEQ multiplex PCR; TCRdb keeps in-frame clones, though not all of them. This sample carries over 850,000 clones, around three quarters of them seen once, and the ten largest clones take more than 0.5%. The sample consisted of memory CD4+ T cells from PBMCs. These receptors were collected from a man aged 18 to 35 in good health. Some clones in this sample may be carry-over from other donors' samples. Both conserved end residues are part of each CDR3. A D gene is named only where the DNA matches it firmly. The size of a clone is reported for some rows only, either as once, few or many, or as a class for expanded clones.

TRBV7-2	NA	NA	TRBJ2-7	CASSLRIYEQYF	TGTGCCAGCAGCTTGCGAATATACGAGCAGTACTTC
TRBV6-5	NA	NA	TRBJ1-5	CASKRDRQTNQPQHF	TGTGCCAGCAAACGAGATCGACAGACGAATCAGCCCCAGCATTTT
TRBV18	TRBD1	NA	TRBJ2-7	CASSMLGQGISEQYF	TGTGCCAGCTCAATGTTGGGACAGGGTATATCCGAGCAGTACTTC
TRBV5-1	NA	once	TRBJ1-3	CASSLAGTNSGNTIYF	TGCGCCAGCAGCTTGGCCGGGACCAACTCTGGAAACACCATATATTTT
TRBV10-2	NA	NA	TRBJ2-1	CASREVGDNEQFF	TGCGCCAGCAGGGAGGTTGGAGACAATGAGCAGTTCTTC
TRBV5-4	NA	NA	TRBJ1-1	CASSLAPLGITEAFF	TGTGCCAGCAGCTTGGCGCCACTCGGGATCACTGAAGCTTTCTTT
TRBV2	NA	NA	TRBJ2-4	CASSEARNIQYF	TGTGCCAGCAGTGAAGCTCGAAACATTCAGTACTTC
TRBV5-1	TRBD1	NA	TRBJ1-2	CASSLGGTELIYGYTF	TGCGCCAGCAGCTTGGGGGGGACAGAGCTGATTTATGGCTACACCTTC
TRBV7-2	NA	NA	TRBJ1-1	CASSTGLWGTEAFF	TGTGCCAGCAGCACCGGGCTGTGGGGGACTGAAGCTTTCTTT
TRBV11-3	NA	NA	TRBJ2-5	CASGGYQETQYF	TGTGCCTCAGGTGGTTATCAAGAGACCCAGTACTTC
TRBV5-1	NA	NA	TRBJ1-2	CASRGDYGYTF	TGCGCCAGCAGGGGGGACTATGGCTACACCTTC
TRBV7-2	TRBD1	NA	TRBJ1-5	CASSRGQGGDQPQHF	TGTGCCAGCAGCCGGGGACAGGGGGGGGATCAGCCCCAGCATTTT
TRBV20-1	NA	NA	TRBJ1-2	CSARDWRYTF	TGCAGTGCTAGAGATTGGCGCTACACCTTC
TRBV18	NA	NA	TRBJ1-1	CASAFKRGGNTEAFF	TGTGCCAGCGCCTTCAAGAGGGGCGGGAACACTGAAGCTTTCTTT
TRBV7-9	NA	few	TRBJ2-5	CASSFSAVVGETQYF	TGTGCCAGCAGCTTTAGCGCCGTGGTTGGAGAGACCCAGTACTTC
TRBV7-9	NA	NA	TRBJ2-3	CASSFDGDTQYF	TGTGCCAGCAGCTTTGATGGAGATACGCAGTATTTT
TRBV5-1	TRBD1	NA	TRBJ1-5	CASSPGTDSSNQPQHF	TGCGCCAGCAGCCCAGGGACAGACTCAAGCAATCAGCCCCAGCATTTT
TRBV2	TRBD1	few	TRBJ1-2	CASSAQTGGAGGYTF	TGTGCCAGCAGTGCCCAGACAGGGGGTGCAGGTGGCTACACCTTC
TRBV27	NA	NA	TRBJ2-5	CASSLSWQETQYF	TGTGCCAGCAGTTTATCTTGGCAAGAGACCCAGTACTTC
TRBV5-1	NA	NA	TRBJ1-4	CASSSDGPGASEKLFF	TGCGCCAGCAGCAGCGACGGCCCAGGAGCGAGTGAAAAACTGTTTTTT
TRBV28	NA	NA	TRBJ1-2	CARRRGAGNYGYTF	TGTGCCAGGCGCCGGGGGGCCGGGAACTATGGCTACACCTTC
TRBV11-1	TRBD2	NA	TRBJ2-1	CASSLGAGDEQFF	TGTGCCAGCAGCTTAGGGGCGGGAGATGAGCAGTTCTTC
TRBV12-2	NA	NA	TRBJ2-6	CASRVTVTTQSRANVLTF	TGTGCAAGTCGCGTCACGGTGACTACACAAAGTCGGGCCAACGTCCTGACTTTC
TRBV7-9	NA	NA	TRBJ2-4	CASSLGGLAKNIQYF	TGTGCCAGCAGCTTAGGTGGCTTAGCCAAAAACATTCAGTACTTC
TRBV5-6	NA	NA	TRBJ2-3	CASSFRVNTQYF	TGTGCCAGCAGCTTCAGGGTAAATACGCAGTATTTT
TRBV30	TRBD1	NA	TRBJ2-5	CAWLQGAGGETQYF	TGTGCCTGGTTACAGGGGGCGGGTGGAGAGACCCAGTACTTC
TRBV27	NA	NA	TRBJ2-6	CASSLIWRGRTGANVLTF	TGTGCCAGCAGTTTAATATGGAGGGGGCGCACTGGGGCCAACGTCCTGACTTTC
TRBV7-2	TRBD2	NA	TRBJ2-7	CASSLGGLAGDPYEQYF	TGTGCCAGCAGCTTAGGAGGGCTAGCGGGGGACCCCTACGAGCAGTACTTC
TRBV4-3	NA	NA	TRBJ2-7	CASSRTSGTGSYEQYF	TGCGCCAGCAGCCGTACCTCGGGCACGGGCTCCTACGAGCAGTACTTC
TRBV28	TRBD2	NA	TRBJ2-1	CASSLGTSGVNNEQFF	TGTGCCAGCAGTTTGGGGACTAGCGGGGTCAACAATGAGCAGTTCTTC
TRBV2	TRBD1	NA	TRBJ1-2	CASIYSGGMGYTF	TGTGCCAGCATATACTCAGGGGGCATGGGCTACACCTTC